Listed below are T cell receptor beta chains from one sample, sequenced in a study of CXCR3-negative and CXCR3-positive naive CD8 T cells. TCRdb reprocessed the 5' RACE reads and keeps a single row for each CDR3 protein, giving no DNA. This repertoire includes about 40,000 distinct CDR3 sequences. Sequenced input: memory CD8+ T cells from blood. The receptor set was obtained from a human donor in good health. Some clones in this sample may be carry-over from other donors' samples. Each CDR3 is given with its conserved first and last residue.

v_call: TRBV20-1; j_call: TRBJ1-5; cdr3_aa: CSAIRRELGNQPQHF
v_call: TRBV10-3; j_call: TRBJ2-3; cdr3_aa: CAISVGPGTFGTDTQYF
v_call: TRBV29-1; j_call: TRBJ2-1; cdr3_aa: CSVDSVGGYSYNEQFF
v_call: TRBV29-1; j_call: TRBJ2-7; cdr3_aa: CSVEEGTASYEQYF
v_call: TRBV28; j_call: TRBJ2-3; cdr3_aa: CASSITTPGTQYF
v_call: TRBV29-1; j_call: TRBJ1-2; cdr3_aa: CSVVRRDYGYTF
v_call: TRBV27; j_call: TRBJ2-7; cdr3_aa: CASSWAGDPSYEQYF
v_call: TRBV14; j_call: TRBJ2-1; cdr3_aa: CASSQDRLASRGRNEQFF
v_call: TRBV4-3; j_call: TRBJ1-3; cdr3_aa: CASSQVIDSGNTIYF
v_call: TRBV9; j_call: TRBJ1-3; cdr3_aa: CASSLSGNSGNTIYF
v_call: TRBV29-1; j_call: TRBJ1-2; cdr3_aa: CSVGSVGPQGGYTF
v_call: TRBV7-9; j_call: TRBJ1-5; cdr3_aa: CASSPGEGQPQHF
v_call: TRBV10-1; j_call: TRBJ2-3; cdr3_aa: CASSELAELHTQYF
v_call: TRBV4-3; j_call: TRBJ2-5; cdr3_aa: CASSQPRLEERQETQYF
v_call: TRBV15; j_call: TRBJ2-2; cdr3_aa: CATSRERGGPGELFF
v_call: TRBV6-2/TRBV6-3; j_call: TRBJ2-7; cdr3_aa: CASSHGRLAISYEQYF